This note documents a single T cell receptor beta chain sequence. Its specificity is unknown. 60 Vbeta and 13 Jbeta primers were used in PCR. Using immunoSEQ multiplex PCR, the repertoire was profiled, and TCRdb retains in-frame clones only, with some absent. The repertoire holds some 160,000 clones, approximately 84% seen once, with approximately 6.8% in the top ten. This record belongs to a study of cytomegalovirus exposure and HLA in healthy donors. Findings and caveats of the study: Three chains linked to CMV were shown in vitro to be specific for CMV antigens.

The clonotype was recovered from a woman aged 40-49 years in good health and CMV-seropositive. Sequenced: PBMCs.

CDR3 DNA sequence: TGTGCCAGCATAGACAGGGCGTCTTCCAATGACGAGCAGTACTTC. This encodes CASIDRASSNDEQYF. The chain links TRBV6-6 to TRBJ2-7, with 7 bases that match TRBD1. The V gene's germline CDR1 is MNHNY and CDR2 SVGAGI (reference sequence). This CDR3 has 15 amino acids. After removal of 7 bases from V and 5 bases from J, the junction contained 14 bases not matched to a gene.